The 30 T cell receptor beta chains given below trace back to one sample, sequenced in a study of T cell changes during pregnancy in multiple sclerosis. Sequencing used immunoSEQ multiplex PCR; TCRdb keeps in-frame clones, though not all of them. The top ten clones hold under 0.4% of a sample with over 30,000 clones, around 93% of them seen once. This specimen was CD4+ T cells from peripheral blood mononuclear cells, taken after pregnancy. The source is a female donor with multiple sclerosis, enrolled in a pregnancy study.

This clone is a singleton in its sample. V and J are TRBV6-5 and TRBJ2-7, with D possibly being TRBD1 (5 bases). This CDR3 contains 11 residues. V lost 5 bases and J lost 11, with 13 bases in between. Germline CDR1 is MNHEY and CDR2 is SVGAGI. The CDR3 spells CASSIQGMEYF. The DNA of the CDR3 is TGTGCCAGCAGTATTCAGGGAATGGAGTACTTC.

V and J are TRBV5-1 and TRBJ2-5; D not resolved. The length of the CDR3 is 12 residues. Germline V CDR1 and CDR2: SGHRS, YFSETQ. V was pared by 4 bases and J by 2 bases, with 6 bases between. This chain's CDR3 is CASSLRQETQYF. CDR3 coding DNA: TGCGCCAGCAGCCTACGTCAAGAGACCCAGTACTTC.

This clone has only one observation. This chain connects TRBV25-1 to TRBJ1-1, with 7 bases fitting TRBD1. Germline assignment: CDR1 MGHDK and CDR2 SYGVNS. With V trimmed by 5 bases and J by 9 bases, 9 bases remained unmatched. The CDR3 spans 13 residues. CDR3 sequence reads: CASSYGQAPKAFF. In nucleotides, the CDR3 is TGTGCCAGCAGTTATGGACAGGCCCCGAAAGCTTTCTTT.

The CDR3 DNA follows: TGTGCCAGCAGTTCCGTGGGAGGGGAAAAACTGTTTTTT. This encodes CASSSVGGEKLFF. The chain combines TRBV27 with TRBJ1-4, with unresolved D. Trimming removed 4 bases at V and 8 bases at J, with 11 bases between. Germline V gene data show CDR1 as MNHEY and CDR2 as SMNVEV (reference sequence). The CDR3 contains 13 residues. The full variable domain, completed using reference TRBV27 and TRBJ1-4, is EAQVTQNPRYLITVTGKKLTVTCSQNMNHEYMSWYRQDPGLGLRQIYYSMNVEVTDKGDVPEGYKVSRKEKRNFPLILESPSPNQTSLYFCASSSVGGEKLFFGSGTQLSVL.

V gene TRBV2 combines with J gene TRBJ2-7; 7 nucleotides line up with TRBD1. The junction had 2 bases not matched to a gene; V was cut back by 5 bases and J by 4 bases. Germline loops: CDR1 SNHLY, CDR2 FYNNEI. The CDR3 runs 12 residues. CDR3 in DNA: TGTGCCAGCAGTACAGGGGTTTACGAGCAGTACTTC. Its translation: CASSTGVYEQYF.

V gene TRBV5-6 combines with J gene TRBJ2-7; 8 nucleotides align to TRBD2. The CDR3 has 14 amino acids. The germline V gene encodes CDR1 SGHDT and CDR2 YYEEEE. The V segment lost 3 bases and the J segment 4 bases; nucleotides outside the gene matches: 6. In DNA form, the CDR3 reads TGTGCCAGCAGCTCATTCGGGGGGGGATACGAGCAGTACTTC. Residues: CASSSFGGGYEQYF.

The rearrangement uses TRBV19 and TRBJ1-5, with D possibly matching TRBD1 (6 bases). Germline CDR1 and CDR2: LNHDA and SQIVND (reference sequence). With 3 bases removed from V and 0 bases from J, the gap between germline ends came to 15 bases. The CDR3 contains 17 residues. The CDR3 nucleotides are TGTGCCAGTAGTATTTCTGACAGGCGGTATAGCAATCAGCCCCAGCATTTT. Protein product: CASSISDRRYSNQPQHF.

The chain has TRBV5-4 and TRBJ1-2, with unresolved D. Germline loops: CDR1 SGHNT, CDR2 YYREEE (reference sequence). The CDR3 runs to 13 residues. Trimming cost V 0 bases and J 2 bases, with 5 bases left between them. CDR3 residues: CASSLDENYGYTF. For the CDR3, the DNA is TGTGCCAGCAGCTTGGATGAGAACTATGGCTACACCTTC.

The count of this clone is one. This chain uses TRBV2 with TRBJ1-4; the match to TRBD1 covers 9 bases. This CDR3 is built from 15 residues. The germline CDR1 and CDR2 sequences are SNHLY and FYNNEI. V dropped 4 bases and J dropped 4; count of bases not matched to a gene: 4. DNA for the CDR3: TGTGCCAGCAGTGTGGGGGACAGGGATAATGAAAAACTGTTTTTT. Its protein is CASSVGDRDNEKLFF.

CDR3: CSVESGSGTASGYTF. The CDR3 DNA follows: TGCAGCGTTGAAAGCGGGTCCGGGACAGCTTCCGGCTACACCTTC. J is TRBJ1-2 and V is TRBV29-1; 7 bases agree with TRBD1. Per the germline V gene, CDR1 is SQVTM and CDR2 is ANQGSEA. The J segment lost 8 bases and the V segment lost 2 bases, leaving 14 bases of the junction unmatched. The CDR3 sequence is 15 residues long.

In its sample, this clone was seen once. The J gene is TRBJ1-1, the V gene TRBV19; D is ambiguous. The CDR3 is 13 amino acids. CDR1 is LNHDA, CDR2 SQIVND, per germline (reference sequence). V lost 8 bases and J 1 base, leaving 11 bases between the germline ends. The CDR3, as DNA: TGTGCCAGTTTCGAGGCCGGGAACACTGAAGCTTTCTTT. Translating it yields CASFEAGNTEAFF.

This chain links TRBV28 with TRBJ1-5, with unresolved D. Trimming took off 3 bases at V and 4 bases at J, with 10 bases between the two ends. CDR1 is MDHEN and CDR2 is SYDVKM in the germline V gene. The CDR3 has 14 amino acids. The CDR3 reads CASSLSGINQPQHF. DNA of the CDR3: TGTGCCAGCAGTTTGTCAGGCATTAATCAGCCCCAGCATTTT.

The chain couples TRBV19 to TRBJ2-3; weak D call: TRBD1 (6 bases). Germline assignment: CDR1 LNHDA and CDR2 SQIVND (reference sequence). The CDR3 is made up of 16 amino acids. V lost 3 bases and J 0 bases, leaving 13 bases between the germline ends. CDR3 DNA sequence: TGTGCCAGTAGTATTAGGGGGACCACTAGCACAGATACGCAGTATTTT. Its protein product is CASSIRGTTSTDTQYF.

The chain has TRBV27 and TRBJ2-3; 7 positions match TRBD1. Germline-derived CDR1 and CDR2 are MNHEY and SMNVEV (reference sequence). Trimming took 6 bases from V and 5 from J; bases not matched to a gene: 14. The CDR3 extends over 16 amino acids. The chain's CDR3 is CASSPFGTGVEDTQYF. For the CDR3, the DNA is TGTGCCAGCAGCCCTTTTGGAACAGGGGTGGAAGATACGCAGTATTTT.

The chain couples TRBV9 to TRBJ1-2; 10 bases are shared with TRBD1. V shed 3 bases, J shed 2 bases, and the junction held 4 bases outside the gene matches. The CDR3 is made up of 15 amino acids. Germline lookup yields CDR1 SGDLS and CDR2 YYNGEE. The CDR3, as DNA: TGTGCCAGCAGCGACTCGGGACAGGGGAACTATGGCTACACCTTC. Residues: CASSDSGQGNYGYTF.

V gene TRBV19 combines with J gene TRBJ1-1, with 8 positions matching TRBD1. Unmatched junction bases numbered 10, after V lost 6 bases and J lost 1 base. CDR1 is LNHDA and CDR2 is SQIVND in the germline V gene (reference sequence). The CDR3 extends over 16 amino acids. CDR3 nucleotide sequence: TGTGCCAGTAGCATTAAACTAGGGACAGGGAACACTGAAGCTTTCTTT. Encoded protein: CASSIKLGTGNTEAFF.

The V call is TRBV9, the J call TRBJ1-6; 8 bases are shared with TRBD1. With V trimmed by 8 bases and J by 10 bases, 8 bases remained unmatched. Per the germline V gene, CDR1 is SGDLS and CDR2 is YYNGEE. The CDR3 length is 13 residues. CDR3 nucleotides: TGTGCCAGTACTGGACAGGGAGGATCACCCCTCCACTTT. It codes for CASTGQGGSPLHF.

The V and J genes are TRBV11-2 and TRBJ2-3; TRBD2 matches at 8 bases. There are 13 residues in the CDR3. Germline CDR1 reads SGHAT; CDR2 reads FQNNGV. The junction had 4 bases not matched to a gene; V was cut back by 5 bases and J by 6 bases. The CDR3, as DNA: TGTGCCAGCAGCGAAACGGGGGGGGATACGCAGTATTTT. Protein sequence: CASSETGGDTQYF.

The chain employs TRBV10-2 and TRBJ1-6; TRBD1 agrees at 7 bases. V lost 10 bases and J lost 1; bases outside the gene matches: 7. The CDR3 has 15 residues. The germline CDR1 and CDR2 sequences are WSHSY and SAAADI. CDR3 nucleotides: TGCGCCACCACAGGGGTCGATTCCTATAATTCACCCCTCCACTTT. Translating it yields CATTGVDSYNSPLHF.

This clone was seen just once. This rearrangement joins TRBV7-3 to TRBJ1-1; possible D gene TRBD1, 5 bases. V was clipped by 4 bases and J by 1 base, with 13 bases between them. The germline CDR1 and CDR2 sequences are SGHTA and FQGTGA. The CDR3 is made up of 15 amino acids. This chain's CDR3 is CASSWGGGANTEAFF. Here the CDR3 DNA reads TGTGCCAGCAGCTGGGGCGGTGGGGCGAACACTGAAGCTTTCTTT.

The genes are TRBV5-6 and TRBJ2-1; 11 bases are shared with TRBD2. This CDR3 is 15 amino acids long. Looked up from germline, CDR1 is SGHDT and CDR2 is YYEEEE. The junction had 3 bases not matched to a gene; V was cut back by 4 bases and J by 3 bases. The CDR3 is CASSTLAGGYNEQFF. DNA for the CDR3: TGTGCCAGCAGCACGCTAGCGGGGGGCTACAATGAGCAGTTCTTC.

The chain combines TRBV10-3 with TRBJ1-6, with a possible D match to TRBD1 (6 bases). The ends were cut back, 3 bases at V and 7 bases at J, with 10 bases in the middle. This CDR3 spans 14 amino acids. Looked up from germline, CDR1 is ENHRY and CDR2 is SYGVKD. CDR3 coding DNA: TGTGCCATCAGTGATGTGGGGGCCAATTCACCCCTCCACTTT. Translated, it gives CAISDVGANSPLHF.

This clone appeared a single time. J is TRBJ2-1 and V is TRBV5-1; TRBD2 matches 12 bases. The CDR3 is made up of 17 amino acids. J lost 1 base, V lost 3 bases, and 5 bases had no gene match. The germline gives CDR1 SGHRS, CDR2 YFSETQ. This CDR3 is CASSSASGGASYNEQFF. The DNA for the CDR3 is TGCGCCAGCAGCTCCGCTAGCGGGGGGGCTTCCTACAATGAGCAGTTCTTC.

In its sample, this clone was seen once. V is TRBV21-1 and J is TRBJ2-5; the table's D call TRBD2 went unverified against the DNA. TRBV21-1 is a known pseudogene. CDR3 length equals 14 residues. This CDR3 is CASSKAGDRETQYF. As DNA, the CDR3 is TGTGCCAGCAGCAAAGCGGGAGATCGGGAGACCCAGTACTTC.

The rearrangement uses TRBV6-5 and TRBJ2-3; a possible D gene is TRBD2 (6 bases). The CDR3 runs to 14 residues. Germline CDR1 MNHEY, CDR2 SVGAGI. Trimming left V 6 bases short and J 2 bases short, with 12 bases between. CDR3 residues: CASRRDFATDTQYF. CDR3 DNA: TGTGCCAGCAGACGGGACTTTGCCACAGATACGCAGTATTTT.

The chain links TRBV11-2 to TRBJ1-1; 7 nucleotides agree with TRBD1. The CDR3 is 13 residues long. CDR1 is SGHAT and CDR2 is FQNNGV in the germline V gene. V shed 2 bases and J 8 bases; nucleotides not matched to a gene: 5. The CDR3 DNA reads TGTGCCAGCAGCTTATCCAGGGGGGCCGAAGCTTTCTTT. Its translation: CASSLSRGAEAFF.

The chain uses TRBV19 and TRBJ1-2; 7 positions agree with TRBD1. This CDR3 comprises 13 residues. Trimming at V came to 10 bases and at J to 0 bases, leaving 5 bases not matched to a gene. Germline CDR1 LNHDA, CDR2 SQIVND (reference sequence). This chain's CDR3 is CAIRTGANYGYTF. The CDR3 DNA follows: TGTGCCATCCGGACAGGAGCTAACTATGGCTACACCTTC. Based on the CDR3 plus reference TRBV19 and TRBJ1-2, the full variable domain is DGGITQSPKYLFRKEGQNVTLSCEQNLNHDAMYWYRQDPGQGLRLIYYSQIVNDFQKGDIAEGYSVSREKKESFPLTVTSAQKNPTAFYLCAIRTGANYGYTFGSGTRLTVV.

The J gene is TRBJ1-6, the V gene TRBV6-6; TRBD1 matches 7 bases. Germline lookup yields CDR1 MNHNY and CDR2 SVGAGI (reference sequence). V lost 7 bases to trimming and J lost 8 bases; unmatched junction nucleotides: 8. The CDR3 sequence is 14 residues long. Here the CDR3 reads CASTLTGRDSPLHF. CDR3 sequence (DNA): TGTGCCAGCACCCTGACAGGGAGAGATTCACCCCTCCACTTT.

This rearrangement joins TRBV7-2 to TRBJ2-3, with 11 bases identical to TRBD2. The CDR3 has 16 amino acids. The germline CDR1 and CDR2 sequences are SGHTA and FQGNSA. Losses at the gene ends were 2 bases for V and 5 bases for J; bases not matched to a gene: 6. The CDR3 here is CASSLQLAGAGDTQYF. The CDR3 DNA reads TGTGCCAGCAGCTTACAACTAGCGGGGGCCGGAGATACGCAGTATTTT.

The chain links TRBV6-5 to TRBJ1-2; D may be TRBD1 (6 bases). The CDR3 totals 15 residues. Trimming removed 0 bases at V and 2 bases at J, with 10 bases between. Per germline, CDR1 MNHEY and CDR2 SVGAGI. CDR3 residues: CASSYSGATNYGYTF. DNA of the CDR3: TGTGCCAGCAGTTACTCGGGGGCAACGAACTATGGCTACACCTTC.